This T cell receptor beta chain derives from a study of blood T cell repertoires in COVID-19. Study-wide background: Some COVID-19 samples were acute and others convalescent; all came from the United States, Italy and Spain.

Generated by immunoSEQ multiplex PCR, the TCRdb table keeps only in-frame clones and is missing some. The table records a few hundred thousand clones, around 84% of them present only once. The CDR3 runs to 16 residues. The germline V gene encodes CDR1 LGHNA and CDR2 YNFKEQ. With 2 bases removed from V and 0 bases from J, the gap between germline ends came to 11 bases. The sequenced sample consisted of peripheral blood. The TCR comes from a woman aged 60 to 75 with COVID-19, enrolled during active disease. This chain uses TRBV4-2 with TRBJ1-3; no reliable D call. This CDR3 reads CASSQPETYSGNTIYF. In DNA form, the CDR3 reads TGTGCCAGCAGCCAACCGGAGACTTACTCTGGAAACACCATATATTTT.